This TCR beta chain was recorded in a study of control samples from healthy donors and cancer patients. The CDR3 has 16 amino acids. Germline V CDR1 and CDR2: SGHRS, YFSETQ. V was pared by 4 bases and J by 6 bases, with 8 bases of the junction left unmatched. The protocol was immunoSEQ multiplex PCR, while the TCRdb copy is restricted to in-frame clones and leaves out a portion. The profile shows 200,000 or so clones, roughly 94% of them singletons. This clone has a single count. This sequence originates from a man aged 45-60 years in good health. Sequences were obtained from blood. The chain couples TRBV5-1 to TRBJ2-7, with 15 positions matching TRBD2. Here the CDR3 reads CASSEGLAGGPSEQYF. The CDR3 DNA is TGCGCCAGCAGCGAGGGACTAGCGGGGGGCCCTAGCGAGCAGTACTTC. Combining the CDR3 with reference TRBV5-1 and TRBJ2-7 gives the whole variable domain KAGVTQTPRYLIKTRGQQVTLSCSPISGHRSVSWYQQTPGQGLQFLFEYFSETQRNKGNFPGRFSGRQFSNSRSEMNVSTLELGDSALYLCASSEGLAGGPSEQYFGPGTRLTVT.